This T cell receptor beta chain was sequenced during a study of OX40 agonist ivuxolimab in advanced cancers. Study-wide results and caveats: Among the lowest peripheral clonal expansion occurred in 0.1-3.0 mg/kg partial responders. Normalized T-cell clonal expansion was also low in some nonresponders.

Profiled with immunoSEQ multiplex PCR; TCRdb holds only in-frame clones, not every one. The sample lists 80,000 or so clones, roughly 86% seen once, with 8% in the top ten. The CDR3 has 15 residues. Germline lookup yields CDR1 SGHTA and CDR2 FQGNSA. The V segment lost 3 bases and the J segment 5 bases; nucleotides outside the gene matches: 3. As regards this clone: Its antigen is undetermined.

The source is an adult with an advanced solid tumor such as melanoma, head and neck, liver or kidney cancer. This chain joins TRBV7-2 and TRBJ2-3, with 12 positions matching TRBD2. The sample in question was CD4+ or CD8+ T cells sorted from blood, obtained in a trial of the OX40 agonist ivuxolimab. CDR3 residues: CASSFLAGGLDTQYF. In DNA, the CDR3 is TGTGCCAGCAGCTTCCTAGCGGGGGGGCTAGATACGCAGTATTTT.